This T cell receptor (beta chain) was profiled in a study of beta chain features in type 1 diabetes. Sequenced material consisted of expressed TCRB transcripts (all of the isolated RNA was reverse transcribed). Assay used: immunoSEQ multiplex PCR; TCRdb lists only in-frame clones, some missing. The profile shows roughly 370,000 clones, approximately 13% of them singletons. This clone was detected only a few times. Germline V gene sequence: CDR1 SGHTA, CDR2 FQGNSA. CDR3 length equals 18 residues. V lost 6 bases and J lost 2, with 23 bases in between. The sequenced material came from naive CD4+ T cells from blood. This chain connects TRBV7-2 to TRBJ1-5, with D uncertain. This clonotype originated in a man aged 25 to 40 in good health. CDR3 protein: CASSKYSEGWVGNQPQHF. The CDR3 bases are TGTGCCAGCAGTAAATACTCGGAGGGATGGGTGGGCAATCAGCCCCAGCATTTT. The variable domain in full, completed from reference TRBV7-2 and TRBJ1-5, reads GAGVSQSPSNKVTEKGKDVELRCDPISGHTALYWYRQSLGQGLEFLIYFQGNSAPDKSGLPSDRFSAERTGGSVSTLTIQRTQQEDSAVYLCASSKYSEGWVGNQPQHFGDGTRLSIL.